Below, 22 T cell receptor beta chains from the same sample are listed, as sequenced in a study of cytomegalovirus exposure and HLA in healthy donors. PCR amplification relied on 60 Vbeta primers (plus 13 Jbeta primers). TCRdb's copy holds only in-frame clones and misses some; the assay was immunoSEQ multiplex PCR. The sample yields some 94,000 clones, around 82% seen once. Sequencing input: PBMCs. Source of these receptors: a man in his forties in good health and CMV-seronegative.

This clone was seen more than once but under ten times. The rearrangement links TRBV29-1 to TRBJ2-1; D perhaps matches TRBD2 (6 bases). CDR1 is SQVTM and CDR2 is ANQGSEA in the germline V gene. The CDR3 runs 12 residues. V was clipped by 3 bases and J by 6 bases, with 9 bases between them. CDR3 DNA: TGCAGCGTTGACGCGGGACTCAATGAGCAGTTCTTC. Protein: CSVDAGLNEQFF.

The chain couples TRBV11-2 to TRBJ1-1; perhaps TRBD1 as D (5 bases). Germline V gene data show CDR1 as SGHAT and CDR2 as FQNNGV. Trimming pared 0 bases from V and 4 bases from J, leaving 24 bases between. The length of the CDR3 is 19 residues. The CDR3, as DNA: TGTGCCAGCAGCTTAGATCTTAGGGAGGGGTGGCAACGTAGCACTGAAGCTTTCTTT. Translating it yields CASSLDLREGWQRSTEAFF.

The V and J genes are TRBV10-3 and TRBJ2-1; tentative D call: TRBD2 (6 bases). V was pared by 5 bases and J by 7 bases, with 12 bases between. Germline V gene lookup returns CDR1 ENHRY and CDR2 SYGVKD. The CDR3 runs 13 residues. CDR3 sequence (DNA): TGTGCCATCAGTTTCCTCCGGGGGAATGAGCAGTTCTTC. Amino acid sequence: CAISFLRGNEQFF.

The V call is TRBV19, the J call TRBJ2-2; 11 bases line up with TRBD1. J gave up 6 bases and V 6 bases, and 3 bases lay outside the gene matches. The germline V gene encodes CDR1 LNHDA and CDR2 SQIVND (reference sequence). There are 14 residues in the CDR3. The CDR3 loop is CASRPGQGAGELFF. In DNA form, the CDR3 reads TGTGCCAGTAGGCCGGGACAGGGGGCCGGGGAGCTGTTTTTT.

V and J are TRBV27 and TRBJ1-1; the match to TRBD1 covers 7 bases. Germline CDR1 reads MNHEY; CDR2 reads SMNVEV (reference sequence). The V gene end was trimmed by 5 bases and the J gene end by 2 bases; junction bases not matched to a gene: 14. The CDR3 runs 17 residues. In DNA, the CDR3 is TGTGCCAGCAGTCTGAGACCACTGAGGGACAGTAACACTGAAGCTTTCTTT. Translated: CASSLRPLRDSNTEAFF.

This chain links TRBV2 with TRBJ2-1; a possible D gene is TRBD2 (5 bases). CDR1 SNHLY and CDR2 FYNNEI come from the germline V gene. The CDR3 extends over 14 amino acids. Trimming left V 5 bases short and J 0 bases short, with 8 bases between. As DNA, the CDR3 is TGTGCCAGCAGTTTACTAGTCTCCTACAATGAGCAGTTCTTC. Its translation: CASSLLVSYNEQFF.

The rearrangement uses TRBV30 and TRBJ2-5; weak D call: TRBD2 (5 bases). V was pared by 5 bases and J by 5 bases, with 12 bases between. This CDR3 has 12 amino acids. Germline CDR1 and CDR2: GTSNPN and SVGIG (reference sequence). CDR3 in DNA: TGTGCCTGGGCTGCGGGTCCGGAGACCCAGTACTTC. Translated: CAWAAGPETQYF.

This clone was found once. The CDR3 sequence is CASSETGGAYNEQFF. The CDR3 DNA is TGTGCCAGCAGTGAAACCGGGGGGGCCTACAATGAGCAGTTCTTC. The chain uses TRBV6-4 and TRBJ2-1; 8 bases agree with TRBD2. Germline loops: CDR1 MRHNA, CDR2 SNTAGT. CDR3 size: 15 residues. Trimming removed 3 bases from V and 2 bases from J; junction bases left unmatched: 3.

The CDR3 sequence is CASSENAGTGHEKLFF. CDR3 in DNA: TGTGCCAGCAGCGAAAACGCCGGGACAGGGCACGAAAAACTGTTTTTT. The chain links TRBV6-4 to TRBJ1-4, with 9 positions matching TRBD1. The CDR3 consists of 16 residues. The V and J ends lost 6 bases and 8 bases, in that order; junction bases with no gene match: 13. Germline CDR1 MRHNA, CDR2 SNTAGT.

The rearrangement uses TRBV30 and TRBJ2-3; no firm D call. Germline CDR1 and CDR2: GTSNPN and SVGIG (reference sequence). The V and J ends lost 4 bases and 0 bases respectively, with 8 bases between them. There are 13 residues in the CDR3. Here the CDR3 reads CAWTPGSTDTQYF. Here the CDR3 DNA reads TGTGCCTGGACCCCCGGTAGCACAGATACGCAGTATTTT.

The chain couples TRBV6-1 to TRBJ2-5; no clear D gene. The CDR3 is 13 amino acids. Germline V gene data show CDR1 as MNHNS and CDR2 as SASEGT. V gave up 4 bases and J gave up 0 bases, with 6 bases separating them. The DNA of the CDR3 is TGTGCCAGCAGTGTATCGGACCAAGAGACCCAGTACTTC. Translating gives CASSVSDQETQYF.

The chain joins TRBV7-8 to TRBJ2-5; 7 nucleotides align to TRBD1. Germline V CDR1 and CDR2: SGHVS, FQNEAQ. The CDR3 spans 15 residues. After removal of 0 bases from V and 0 bases from J, the junction contained 1 base not matched to a gene. The CDR3 nucleotides read TGTGCCAGCAGCTTAGCGACAGGGTACCAAGAGACCCAGTACTTC. Its protein is CASSLATGYQETQYF.

The V call is TRBV30, the J call TRBJ1-5, with D unclear. CDR3 size: 15 residues. V was pared by 3 bases and J by 2 bases, with 14 bases between. CDR1 and CDR2 (germline): GTSNPN, SVGIG (reference sequence). The CDR3 DNA is TGTGCCTGGAGCCCTTCTCCCGGGGGCAATCAGCCCCAGCATTTT. Translating gives CAWSPSPGGNQPQHF.

V usage is TRBV18 and J usage is TRBJ2-7; D might be TRBD2 (6 bases). Germline V gene data show CDR1 as KGHSH and CDR2 as LQKENI. This CDR3 has 16 residues. The ends were cut back, 0 bases at V and 1 base at J, with 13 bases in the middle. The CDR3 here is CASSPPRRGRSYEQYF. Written as DNA, the CDR3 is TGTGCCAGCTCACCACCCCGGCGAGGGAGGTCCTACGAGCAGTACTTC. The whole variable domain, remainder taken from reference TRBV18 and TRBJ2-7, is NAGVMQNPRHLVRRRGQEARLRCSPMKGHSHVYWYRQLPEEGLKFMVYLQKENIIDESGMPKERFSAEFPKEGPSILRIQQVVRGDSAAYFCASSPPRRGRSYEQYFGPGTRLTVT.

There are a few counts of this clone. V and J are TRBV6-1 and TRBJ2-7; D gene uncertain. V was cut by 2 bases and J by 0 bases, with 8 bases left in between. CDR1 is MNHNS and CDR2 is SASEGT in the germline V gene. There are 14 residues in the CDR3. The DNA for the CDR3 is TGTGCCAGCAGTGAATTGTACGGCTCCTACGAGCAGTACTTC. This encodes CASSELYGSYEQYF.

The chain uses TRBV30 and TRBJ2-1; tentative D call: TRBD1 (6 bases). Trimming removed 8 bases at V and 3 bases at J, with 11 bases between. This CDR3 region has 12 residues. Germline V lookup: CDR1 GTSNPN, CDR2 SVGIG (reference sequence). The CDR3 nucleotides read TGTGCCGAACAGGGTGGCTACAATGAGCAGTTCTTC. It encodes CAEQGGYNEQFF.

The V gene is TRBV29-1, the J gene TRBJ2-3; D remains ambiguous. CDR1 and CDR2 (germline): SQVTM, ANQGSEA. V lost 5 bases and J 6 bases, leaving 12 bases between the germline ends. The CDR3 length is 12 residues. The CDR3 DNA is TGCAGCGTTTCGACTCACTCGGATACGCAGTATTTT. It yields the protein CSVSTHSDTQYF.

The rearrangement uses TRBV18 and TRBJ1-2, with unresolved D. V lost 1 base and J 3 bases, leaving 9 bases between the germline ends. This CDR3 spans 14 amino acids. Germline V gene lookup returns CDR1 KGHSH and CDR2 LQKENI. The DNA of the CDR3 is TGTGCCAGCTCACCACGCGCAAGCGACTATGGCTACACCTTC. This encodes CASSPRASDYGYTF. The full variable domain, with the rest looked up from reference TRBV18 and TRBJ1-2, is NAGVMQNPRHLVRRRGQEARLRCSPMKGHSHVYWYRQLPEEGLKFMVYLQKENIIDESGMPKERFSAEFPKEGPSILRIQQVVRGDSAAYFCASSPRASDYGYTFGSGTRLTVV.

V usage is TRBV5-4 and J usage is TRBJ2-7; D is possibly TRBD1 (5 bases). Trimming cost V 4 bases and J 2 bases, with 13 bases left between them. There are 14 residues in the CDR3. Germline values: CDR1 SGHNT, CDR2 YYREEE (reference sequence). For the CDR3, the DNA is TGTGCCAGCAGCCCTGGACACAATCCCTACGAGCAGTACTTC. It specifies CASSPGHNPYEQYF.

This rearrangement joins TRBV7-9 to TRBJ1-1; unclear D gene. Trimming removed 1 base at V and 1 base at J, with 7 bases between. Germline CDR1 SEHNR, CDR2 FQNEAQ (reference sequence). The CDR3 covers 14 residues. The CDR3 DNA is TGTGCCAGCAGCTTAGGGAGAGAGAACACTGAAGCTTTCTTT. This translates into CASSLGRENTEAFF.

This chain uses TRBV5-1 with TRBJ2-2, with TRBD1 identical over 9 bases. Germline trimming cut 1 base from V and 1 base from J; bases unmatched to any gene: 5. CDR3 size: 17 residues. From germline, CDR1 is SGHRS and CDR2 YFSETQ. Here the CDR3 reads CASSLNPGQGNTGELFF. The CDR3 nucleotides are TGCGCCAGCAGCTTGAATCCGGGACAGGGGAACACCGGGGAGCTGTTTTTT.

This rearrangement joins TRBV11-3 to TRBJ2-1; the match to TRBD2 covers 12 bases. CDR1 is SGHNT and CDR2 is YENEEA in the germline V gene. The CDR3 length is 13 residues. J lost 10 bases, V lost 5 bases, and 3 bases had no gene match. The CDR3 protein is CASSLLAGGEQFF. The CDR3 bases are TGTGCCAGCAGCCTACTAGCGGGAGGAGAGCAGTTCTTC.